This T cell receptor (beta chain) is drawn from a study of shared clonotypes between healthy human individuals. Notes on the study in general: Rarefaction showed that sequencing of sorted subsets was incomplete (despite large depth).

This CDR3 comprises 15 residues. Trimming shortened V by 7 bases and J by 6 bases, and 20 bases separated the two germline ends. Germline CDR1 is SNHLY and CDR2 is FYNNEI. Healthy HIV-negative adults with no recent acute infections or vaccinations were recruited as donors. Partitioning of CD4+ cells yielded a CD45RA+ naive subset and a CD45RA-negative memory subset. Replicate PCRs run on sorted subsets employed approximately 180 ng DNA, 30,000 to 35,000 T cell genomes. This table comes from immunoSEQ multiplex PCR, and its TCRdb copy is limited to in-frame clones, with some not included. The sample carries a few million clones, approximately 95% recorded once. Concerning this clone: Its antigen remains unidentified.

Sequencing was performed on naive CD4+ T cells from PBMCs. The subset here: CD45RA+ positively selected. The chain is built from TRBV2 and TRBJ2-3; D may match TRBD1 or TRBD2 (5 bases each). This receptor was obtained from a young man in good health. Some clones in this sample may be carry-over from other donors' samples. CDR3 bases: TGTGCCAGCAACAGTAAGGCCCGGGACGCGGATACGCAGTATTTT. It specifies CASNSKARDADTQYF.